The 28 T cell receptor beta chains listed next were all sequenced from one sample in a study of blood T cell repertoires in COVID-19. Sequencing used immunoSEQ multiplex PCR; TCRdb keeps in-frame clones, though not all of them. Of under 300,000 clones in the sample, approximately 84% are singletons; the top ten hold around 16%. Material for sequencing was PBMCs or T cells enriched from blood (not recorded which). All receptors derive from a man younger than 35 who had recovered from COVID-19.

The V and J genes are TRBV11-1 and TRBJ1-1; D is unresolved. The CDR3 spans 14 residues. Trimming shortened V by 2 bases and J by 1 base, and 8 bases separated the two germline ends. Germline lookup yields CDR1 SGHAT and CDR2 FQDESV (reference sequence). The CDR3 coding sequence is TGTGCCAGCAGCTTACAACCCGGGAACACTGAAGCTTTCTTT. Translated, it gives CASSLQPGNTEAFF.

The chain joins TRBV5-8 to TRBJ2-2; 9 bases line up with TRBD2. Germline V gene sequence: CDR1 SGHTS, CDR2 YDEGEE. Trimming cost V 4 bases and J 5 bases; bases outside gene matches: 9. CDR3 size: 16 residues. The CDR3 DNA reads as TGTGCCAGCAGCAGAATAGCGGGAGCGAGGACCGGGGAGCTGTTTTTT. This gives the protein CASSRIAGARTGELFF.

The CDR3 spells CAIRNQGHSGNTIYF. The CDR3 DNA is TGTGCCATCAGGAATCAGGGCCACTCTGGAAACACCATATATTTT. The V and J genes are TRBV10-3 and TRBJ1-3; TRBD1 is a possible D gene (5 bases). CDR3 length: 15 amino acids. V lost 6 bases, J lost 0 bases, and 12 bases lay in between. Germline V gene data show CDR1 as ENHRY and CDR2 as SYGVKD.

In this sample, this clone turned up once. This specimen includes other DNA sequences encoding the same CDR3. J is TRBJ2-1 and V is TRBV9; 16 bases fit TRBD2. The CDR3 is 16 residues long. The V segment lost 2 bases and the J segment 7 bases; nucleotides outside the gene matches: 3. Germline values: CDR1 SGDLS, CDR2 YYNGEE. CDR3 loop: CASSVGGLAGGNEQFF. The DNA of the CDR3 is TGTGCCAGCAGCGTCGGGGGACTAGCGGGAGGGAATGAGCAGTTCTTC.

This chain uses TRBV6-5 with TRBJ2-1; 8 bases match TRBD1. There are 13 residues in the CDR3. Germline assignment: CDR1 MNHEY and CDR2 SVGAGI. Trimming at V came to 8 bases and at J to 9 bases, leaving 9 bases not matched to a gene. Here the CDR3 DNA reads TGTGCCAGCTGCTTGACAGGGGCAATTGAGCAGTTCTTC. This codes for CASCLTGAIEQFF.

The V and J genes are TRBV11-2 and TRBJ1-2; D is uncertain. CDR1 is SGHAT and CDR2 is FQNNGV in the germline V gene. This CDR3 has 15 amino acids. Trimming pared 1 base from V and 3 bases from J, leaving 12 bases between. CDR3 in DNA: TGTGCCAGCAGCTTAGGCCGCGAGGCCCACTATGGCTACACCTTC. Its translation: CASSLGREAHYGYTF. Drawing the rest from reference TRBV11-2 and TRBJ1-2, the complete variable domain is EAGVAQSPRYKIIEKRQSVAFWCNPISGHATLYWYQQILGQGPKLLIQFQNNGVVDDSQLPKDRFSAERLKGVDSTLKIQPAKLEDSAVYLCASSLGREAHYGYTFGSGTRLTVV.

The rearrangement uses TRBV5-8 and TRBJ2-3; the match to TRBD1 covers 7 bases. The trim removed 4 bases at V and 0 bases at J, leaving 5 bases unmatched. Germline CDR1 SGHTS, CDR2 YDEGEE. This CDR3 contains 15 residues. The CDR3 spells CASSATGVSTDTQYF. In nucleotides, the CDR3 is TGTGCCAGCAGCGCTACAGGGGTCAGCACAGATACGCAGTATTTT.

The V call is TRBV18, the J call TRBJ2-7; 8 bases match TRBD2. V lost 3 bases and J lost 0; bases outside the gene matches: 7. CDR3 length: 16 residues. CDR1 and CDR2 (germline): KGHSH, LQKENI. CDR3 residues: CASSPVGGRSSYEQYF. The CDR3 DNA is TGTGCCAGCTCACCTGTTGGCGGGAGGAGCTCCTACGAGCAGTACTTC.

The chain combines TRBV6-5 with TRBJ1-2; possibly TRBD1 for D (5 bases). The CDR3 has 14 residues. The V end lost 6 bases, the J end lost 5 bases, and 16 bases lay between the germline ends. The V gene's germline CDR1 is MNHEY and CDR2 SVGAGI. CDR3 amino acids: CASRLTELRYGYTF. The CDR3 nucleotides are TGTGCCAGCAGACTGACAGAACTTAGGTATGGCTACACCTTC.

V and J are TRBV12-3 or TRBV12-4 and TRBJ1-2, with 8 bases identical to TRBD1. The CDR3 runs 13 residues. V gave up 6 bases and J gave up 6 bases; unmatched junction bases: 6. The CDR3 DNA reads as TGTGCCAGCAGCACAGACAGGGGCCATGGCTACACCTTC. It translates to CASSTDRGHGYTF.

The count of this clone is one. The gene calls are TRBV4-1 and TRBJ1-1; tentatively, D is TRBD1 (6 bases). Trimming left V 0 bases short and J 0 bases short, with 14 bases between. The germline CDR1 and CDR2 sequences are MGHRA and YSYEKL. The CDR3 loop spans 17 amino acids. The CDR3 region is CASSQDDRFYMNTEAFF. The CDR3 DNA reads TGCGCCAGCAGCCAAGATGACAGGTTCTACATGAACACTGAAGCTTTCTTT.

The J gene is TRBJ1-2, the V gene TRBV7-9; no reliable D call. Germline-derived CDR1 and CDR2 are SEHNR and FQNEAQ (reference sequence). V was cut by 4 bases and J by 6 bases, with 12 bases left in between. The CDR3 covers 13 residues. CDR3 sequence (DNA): TGTGCCAGCAGCTACGACCGAGGTCATGGCTACACCTTC. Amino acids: CASSYDRGHGYTF.

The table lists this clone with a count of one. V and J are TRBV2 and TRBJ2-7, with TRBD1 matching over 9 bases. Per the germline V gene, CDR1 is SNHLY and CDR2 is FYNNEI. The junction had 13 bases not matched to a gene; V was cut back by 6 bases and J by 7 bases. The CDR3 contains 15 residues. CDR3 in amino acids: CASRGQGPPWGEQYF. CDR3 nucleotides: TGTGCCAGCAGGGGACAGGGCCCCCCCTGGGGGGAGCAGTACTTC.

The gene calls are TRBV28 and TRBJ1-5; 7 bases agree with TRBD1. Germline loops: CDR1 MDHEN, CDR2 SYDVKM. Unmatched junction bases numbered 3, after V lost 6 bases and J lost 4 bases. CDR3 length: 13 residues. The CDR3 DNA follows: TGTGCCAGCAGGCCAGGGGGGAATCAGCCCCAGCATTTT. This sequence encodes CASRPGGNQPQHF.

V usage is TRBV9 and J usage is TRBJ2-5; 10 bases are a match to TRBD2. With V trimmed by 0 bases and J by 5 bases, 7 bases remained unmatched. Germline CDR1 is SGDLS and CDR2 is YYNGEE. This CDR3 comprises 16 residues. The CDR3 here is CASSVALAGDRETQYF. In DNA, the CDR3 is TGTGCCAGCAGCGTAGCCCTAGCGGGAGATCGGGAGACCCAGTACTTC.

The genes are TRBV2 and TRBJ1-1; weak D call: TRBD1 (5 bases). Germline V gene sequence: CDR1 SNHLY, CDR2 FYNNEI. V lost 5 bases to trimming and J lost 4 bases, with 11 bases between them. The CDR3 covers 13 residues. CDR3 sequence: CASSPLDSTEAFF. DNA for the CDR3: TGTGCCAGCAGTCCCCTTGACAGCACTGAAGCTTTCTTT.

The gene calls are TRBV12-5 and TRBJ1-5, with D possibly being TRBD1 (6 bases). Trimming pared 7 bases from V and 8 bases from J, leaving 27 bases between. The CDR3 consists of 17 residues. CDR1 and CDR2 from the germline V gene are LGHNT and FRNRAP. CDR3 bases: TGTGCTAGTGCTTTAGGGACGGCAGGGGCGTCCCGGGAGCCCCAGCATTTT. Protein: CASALGTAGASREPQHF. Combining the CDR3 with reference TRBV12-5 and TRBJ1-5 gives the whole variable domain DARVTQTPRHKVTEMGQEVTMRCQPILGHNTVFWYRQTMMQGLELLAYFRNRAPLDDSGMPKDRFSAEMPDATLATLKIQPSEPRDSAVYFCASALGTAGASREPQHFGDGTRLSIL.

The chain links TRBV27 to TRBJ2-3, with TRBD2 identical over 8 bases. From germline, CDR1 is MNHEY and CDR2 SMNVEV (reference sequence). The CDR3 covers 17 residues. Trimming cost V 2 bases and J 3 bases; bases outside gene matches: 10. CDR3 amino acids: CASSLGPGLGITDTQYF. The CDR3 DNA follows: TGTGCCAGCAGTTTAGGACCGGGACTAGGGATTACAGATACGCAGTATTTT.

CDR3 in amino acids: CASSIWGETDPYEQYF. Here the CDR3 DNA reads TGTGCCAGTAGTATTTGGGGGGAGACGGACCCCTACGAGCAGTACTTC. V and J are TRBV19 and TRBJ2-7, with D perhaps matching TRBD2 (6 bases). V was trimmed by 3 bases and J by 2 bases, leaving 17 bases between them. Germline assignment: CDR1 LNHDA and CDR2 SQIVND (reference sequence). The CDR3 sequence is 16 residues long.

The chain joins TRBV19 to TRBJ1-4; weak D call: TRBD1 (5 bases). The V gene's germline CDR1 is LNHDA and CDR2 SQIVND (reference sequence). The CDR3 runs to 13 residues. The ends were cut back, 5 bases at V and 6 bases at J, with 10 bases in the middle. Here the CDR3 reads CASSFRADEKLFF. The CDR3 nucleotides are TGTGCCAGTAGTTTCAGGGCGGATGAAAAACTGTTTTTT.

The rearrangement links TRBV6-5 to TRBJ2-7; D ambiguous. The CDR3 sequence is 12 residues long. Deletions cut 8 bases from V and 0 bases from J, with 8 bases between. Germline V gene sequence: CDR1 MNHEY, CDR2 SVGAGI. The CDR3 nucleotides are TGTGCCAGCCGTTTATCCTCCTACGAGCAGTACTTC. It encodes CASRLSSYEQYF.

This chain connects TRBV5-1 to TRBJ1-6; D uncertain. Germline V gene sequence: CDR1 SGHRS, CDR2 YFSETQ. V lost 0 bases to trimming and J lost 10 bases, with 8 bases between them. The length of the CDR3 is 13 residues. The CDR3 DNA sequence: TGCGCCAGCAGCTTGGCGGGGATGTCACCCCTCCACTTT. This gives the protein CASSLAGMSPLHF.

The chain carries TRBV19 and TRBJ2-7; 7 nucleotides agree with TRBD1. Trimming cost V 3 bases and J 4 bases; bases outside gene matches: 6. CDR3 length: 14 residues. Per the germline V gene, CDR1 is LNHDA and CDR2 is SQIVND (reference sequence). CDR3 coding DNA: TGTGCCAGTAGTATCCGGGACAGTGGGTACGAGCAGTACTTC. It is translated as CASSIRDSGYEQYF.

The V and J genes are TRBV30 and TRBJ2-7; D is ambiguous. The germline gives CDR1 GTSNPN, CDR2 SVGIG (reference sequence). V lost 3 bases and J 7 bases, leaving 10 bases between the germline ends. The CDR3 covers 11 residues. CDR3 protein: CAWSAVGEQYF. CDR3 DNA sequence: TGTGCCTGGAGCGCGGTTGGGGAGCAGTACTTC.

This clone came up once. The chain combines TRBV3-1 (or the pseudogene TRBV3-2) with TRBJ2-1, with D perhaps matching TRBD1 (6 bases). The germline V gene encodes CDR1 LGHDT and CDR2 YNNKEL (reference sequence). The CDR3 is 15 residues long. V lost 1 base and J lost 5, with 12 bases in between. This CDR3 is CASSQGRGTNNEQFF. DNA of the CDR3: TGTGCCAGCAGCCAAGGAAGGGGGACCAACAATGAGCAGTTCTTC.

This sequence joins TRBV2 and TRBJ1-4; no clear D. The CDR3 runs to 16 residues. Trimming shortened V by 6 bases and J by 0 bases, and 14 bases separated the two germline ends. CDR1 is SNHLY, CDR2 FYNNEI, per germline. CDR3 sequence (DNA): TGTGCCAGCAGCAACAGTATGGGTGCAACTAATGAAAAACTGTTTTTT. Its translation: CASSNSMGATNEKLFF.

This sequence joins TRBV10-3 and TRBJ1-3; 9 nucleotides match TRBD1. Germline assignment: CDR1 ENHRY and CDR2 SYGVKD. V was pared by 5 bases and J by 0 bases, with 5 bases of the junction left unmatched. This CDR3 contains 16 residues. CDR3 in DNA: TGTGCCATCAGTAGTTGGGACAGGGACTCTGGAAACACCATATATTTT. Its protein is CAISSWDRDSGNTIYF.

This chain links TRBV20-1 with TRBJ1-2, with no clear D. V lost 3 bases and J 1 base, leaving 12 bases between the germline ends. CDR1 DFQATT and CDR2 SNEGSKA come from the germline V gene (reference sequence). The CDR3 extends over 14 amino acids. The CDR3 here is CSASKTGNNYGYTF. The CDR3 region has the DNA TGCAGTGCTAGTAAGACGGGAAATAACTATGGCTACACCTTC.